This entry concerns a single T cell receptor (beta chain). This clonotype turned up a few times. It lacks a known antigen. Base qualities are not provided; no much larger clone lies one nucleotide away. These data are taken from a study of CD8 T cells in ankylosing spondylitis (TCRdb year 2017). The study in broad terms: The study set out to find disease-linked TCR variants by profiling T cell receptor beta repertoires in ankylosing spondylitis patients and healthy donors. In total, the full study cohort was made up of 100 to 140 healthy donors and roughly 27 ankylosing spondylitis patients. Peripheral blood was sampled, and synovial fluid was additionally collected from ankylosing spondylitis patients. Results the study describes overall, beyond this receptor: Some motif variants were previously reported in synovial fluid and blood of reactive arthritis patients, suggesting common disease-initiation mechanisms. The disease-linked clones were reported to be significantly enriched in matched synovial fluid samples from ankylosing spondylitis patients. Blood from ankylosing spondylitis patients appeared to be characterized by a TCR beta motif made up of under 10 highly homologous amino acid variants. The disease-linked clones showed a CD8+ phenotype and occurred at relatively low frequencies in peripheral blood.

The germline V gene (reference sequence) specifies DFQATT as CDR1 and SNEGSKA as CDR2. The CDR3 has 13 amino acids, counting the end cysteine and phenylalanine. Here the CDR3 DNA is all that survives: 39 bases in frame from base 1. V has 0 bases trimmed and J has 8 bases trimmed; junction bases matching no gene number 6. Sequencer: Illumina HiSeq 2500. Quantitative 5'-RACE with molecular barcodes was used to prepare TCR beta libraries. Per the source publication's procedure: To identify disease-linked TCR variants, a new computational method was used, one built on a probabilistic model of VDJ rearrangement. Clones were called with MiXCR by TCRdb after fastp trimmed the public reads at Q25, and only in-frame beta chains were retained. Duplicate CDR3 protein sequences are folded into a single record with the most common DNA and genes. The V and J calls, along with clone size, are taken from TCRdb and not from the paper's own processing. This sample is represented by about 360,000 distinct CDR3 sequences; roughly 14% of them were singletons. Of the sample, around 1% is held by the ten largest clones.

The V gene is TRBV20-1 and the J gene is TRBJ1-2, with 7 bases in between that match TRBD1. Sequenced sample: blood, either unsorted or a sorted T cell fraction (not recorded which). The TCR was taken from a male donor with ankylosing spondylitis or in good health (not recorded which). The nucleotide sequence is given as TGCAGTGCTAGAGAGACAGGGTCGGGAGGCTACACCTTC. Protein translation: CSARETGSGGYTF.